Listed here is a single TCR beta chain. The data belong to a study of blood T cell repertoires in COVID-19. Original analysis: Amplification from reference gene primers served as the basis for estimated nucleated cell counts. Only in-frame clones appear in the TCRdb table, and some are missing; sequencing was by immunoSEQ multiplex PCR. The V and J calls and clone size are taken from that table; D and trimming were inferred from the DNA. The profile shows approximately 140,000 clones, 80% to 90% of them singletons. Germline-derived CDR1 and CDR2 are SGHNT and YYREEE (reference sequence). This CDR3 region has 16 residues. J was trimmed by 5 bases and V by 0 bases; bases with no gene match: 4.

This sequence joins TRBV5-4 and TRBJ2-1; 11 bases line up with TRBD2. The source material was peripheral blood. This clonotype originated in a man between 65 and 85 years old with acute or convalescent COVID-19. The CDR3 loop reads CASSLGLAGWDNEQFF. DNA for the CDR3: TGTGCCAGCAGCTTGGGACTAGCGGGATGGGACAATGAGCAGTTCTTC.